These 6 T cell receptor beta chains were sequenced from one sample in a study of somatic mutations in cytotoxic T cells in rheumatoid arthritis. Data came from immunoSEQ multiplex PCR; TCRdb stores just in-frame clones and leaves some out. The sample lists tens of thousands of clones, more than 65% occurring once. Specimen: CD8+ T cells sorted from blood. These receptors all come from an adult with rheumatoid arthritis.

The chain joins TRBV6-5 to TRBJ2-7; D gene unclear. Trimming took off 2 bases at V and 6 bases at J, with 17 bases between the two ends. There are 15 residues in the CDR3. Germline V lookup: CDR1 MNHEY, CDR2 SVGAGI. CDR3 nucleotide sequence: TGTGCCAGCAGTTACGCCCGCGATACAACCCTCGAGCAGTACTTC. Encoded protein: CASSYARDTTLEQYF.

This CDR3 is CASSMRPSISGANVLTF. The CDR3, as DNA: TGTGCCAGCAGCATGAGACCCAGCATCTCTGGGGCCAACGTCCTGACTTTC. V and J are TRBV5-4 and TRBJ2-6, with unresolved D. This CDR3 is 17 amino acids long. Germline V gene data show CDR1 as SGHNT and CDR2 as YYREEE (reference sequence). V was shortened by 4 bases and J by 0 bases, with 14 bases between the two germline ends.

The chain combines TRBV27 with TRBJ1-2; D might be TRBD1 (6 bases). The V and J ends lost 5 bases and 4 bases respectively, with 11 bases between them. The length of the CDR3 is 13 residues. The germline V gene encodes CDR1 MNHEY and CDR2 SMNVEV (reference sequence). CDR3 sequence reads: CASSHGQSYGYTF. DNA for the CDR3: TGTGCCAGCAGTCATGGACAGTCCTATGGCTACACCTTC.

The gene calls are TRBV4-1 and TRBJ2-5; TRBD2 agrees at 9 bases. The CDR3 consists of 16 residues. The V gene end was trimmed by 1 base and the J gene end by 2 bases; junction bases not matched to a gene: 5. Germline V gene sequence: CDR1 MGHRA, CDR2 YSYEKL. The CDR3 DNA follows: TGCGCCAGCAGCCAAGCTAGCGGGGCAGGACAAGAGACCCAGTACTTC. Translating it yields CASSQASGAGQETQYF.

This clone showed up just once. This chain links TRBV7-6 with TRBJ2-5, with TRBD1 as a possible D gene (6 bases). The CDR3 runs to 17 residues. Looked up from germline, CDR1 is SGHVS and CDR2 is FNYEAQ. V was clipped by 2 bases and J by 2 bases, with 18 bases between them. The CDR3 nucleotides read TGTGCCAGCAGCTTAAGTGGACCGGACAGAGCACAAGAGACCCAGTACTTC. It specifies CASSLSGPDRAQETQYF.

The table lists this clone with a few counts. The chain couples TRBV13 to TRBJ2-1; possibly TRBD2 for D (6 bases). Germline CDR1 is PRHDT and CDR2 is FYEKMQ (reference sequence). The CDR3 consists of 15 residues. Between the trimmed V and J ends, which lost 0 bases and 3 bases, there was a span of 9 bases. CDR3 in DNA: TGTGCCAGCAGCTTAGGGCGGGGAGGCTACAATGAGCAGTTCTTC. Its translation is CASSLGRGGYNEQFF.